These T cell receptor beta chains were read from a single sample in a study of response to subunit inactivated influenza vaccine. TCRdb used MiXCR to reprocess the RT-PCR reads, holding one entry per CDR3 protein. The sample records approximately 300,000 distinct CDR3 sequences, about 20% being singletons. The sequencing here drew on PBMCs from blood, taken 21 months after vaccination. The receptor source for this set is a man between 50 and 75 years old who received an inactivated influenza vaccine. Each CDR3 is given with its conserved first and last residue. The order of the fields is clone size, V gene, D gene, J gene, CDR3 DNA, CDR3 protein. D genes are given only for firm matches. The listing skips clone size in some rows; elsewhere it reads once, few, many or a size class.

abundance: -
v_gene: TRBV24-1
d_gene: TRBD1
j_gene: TRBJ1-2
CDR3nt: TGTGCCACCAGTGATGGGGACAGGGGTTTGAGCTACACCTTC
CDR3aa: CATSDGDRGLSYTF

abundance: few
v_gene: TRBV4-1
d_gene: -
j_gene: TRBJ1-2
CDR3nt: TGCGCCAGCAGCCAAGATTTCAGGGGCGTAGATGGCTACACCTTC
CDR3aa: CASSQDFRGVDGYTF

abundance: -
v_gene: TRBV23-1
d_gene: -
j_gene: TRBJ1-5
CDR3nt: TGCGCCAGCAGTCACCCCCCGGGCGGTCAGCCCCAGCATTTT
CDR3aa: CASSHPPGGQPQHF

abundance: -
v_gene: TRBV7-2
d_gene: -
j_gene: TRBJ1-2
CDR3nt: TGTGCCAGCAGCTTAGCCAGGGGAAACTATGGCTACACCTTC
CDR3aa: CASSLARGNYGYTF

abundance: -
v_gene: TRBV7-2
d_gene: TRBD1
j_gene: TRBJ2-1
CDR3nt: TGTGCCAGCAGCTTATCCAGGGACAGGGTCGGGGAGCAGTTCTTC
CDR3aa: CASSLSRDRVGEQFF

abundance: -
v_gene: TRBV6-5
d_gene: TRBD1
j_gene: TRBJ1-4
CDR3nt: TGTGCCAGCAGTTACGGGACAGGGATGCAAAAACTGTTTTTT
CDR3aa: CASSYGTGMQKLFF

abundance: many
v_gene: TRBV29-1
d_gene: -
j_gene: TRBJ2-1
CDR3nt: TGCAGCGTTGAAGTAACAGCTTATGAGCAGTTCTTC
CDR3aa: CSVEVTAYEQFF

abundance: -
v_gene: TRBV7-6
d_gene: -
j_gene: TRBJ2-1
CDR3nt: TGTGCCAGCAGCCTCCTGGACTGGGGAGACAATGAGCAGTTCTTC
CDR3aa: CASSLLDWGDNEQFF

abundance: -
v_gene: TRBV9
d_gene: -
j_gene: TRBJ2-7
CDR3nt: TGTGCCAGCAGCGTAGGCTCAGGGGACTACGAGCAGTACTTC
CDR3aa: CASSVGSGDYEQYF

abundance: few
v_gene: TRBV7-2
d_gene: TRBD1
j_gene: TRBJ1-1
CDR3nt: TGTGCCAGCAGCTTAGAGGGGACAGGGCGGGCTGAAGCTTTCTTT
CDR3aa: CASSLEGTGRAEAFF

abundance: few
v_gene: TRBV25-1
d_gene: -
j_gene: TRBJ2-1
CDR3nt: TGTGCCAGCATGCAGTACGGGAAGCAGTTCTTC
CDR3aa: CASMQYGKQFF

abundance: few
v_gene: TRBV19
d_gene: -
j_gene: TRBJ1-1
CDR3nt: TGTGCCAGTAGCCGACCGCTGAACACTGAAGCTTTCTTT
CDR3aa: CASSRPLNTEAFF

abundance: -
v_gene: TRBV9
d_gene: TRBD2
j_gene: TRBJ2-1
CDR3nt: TGTGCCAGCAGCGTAGGTCTAGCGGTTTCCTACAATGAGCAGTTCTTC
CDR3aa: CASSVGLAVSYNEQFF

abundance: many
v_gene: TRBV7-9
d_gene: TRBD2
j_gene: TRBJ2-3
CDR3nt: TGTGCCAGCAGCACCCGACTAGCGGGGAGGGCAGATACGCAGTATTTT
CDR3aa: CASSTRLAGRADTQYF

abundance: -
v_gene: TRBV27
d_gene: -
j_gene: TRBJ1-6
CDR3nt: TGTGCCAGCAGTTCCGACCGGGCCCCGTTCACAAACAATTCACCCCTCCACTTT
CDR3aa: CASSSDRAPFTNNSPLHF

abundance: -
v_gene: TRBV12-3/TRBV12-4
d_gene: TRBD2
j_gene: TRBJ2-1
CDR3nt: TGTGCCAGCATCCAGCGGGAGGCCCAGGGCAATGAGCAGTTCTTC
CDR3aa: CASIQREAQGNEQFF